Presented here are 30 T cell receptor beta chains from one specimen sequenced in a study of CD8+CD57+ T cells in acquired aplastic anemia. Genomic DNA was employed as the template in profiling TCR beta VDJ and CDR3. TCRdb itself ran the reads through MiXCR, one entry per CDR3 protein. The sample has approximately 380,000 distinct CDR3 sequences; 55% to 70% are singletons. The sequencing sample was made of sorted CD4+, CD8+, or CD8+CD57+ T cells (not recorded which) from PBMCs. Receptor source: a human donor in good health, serving as a control.

The genes are TRBV10-3 and TRBJ2-5, with D possibly matching TRBD2 (7 bases). The V end lost 3 bases, the J end lost 5 bases, and 10 bases lay between the germline ends. Germline V lookup: CDR1 ENHRY, CDR2 SYGVKD. This CDR3 has 13 amino acids. CDR3 coding DNA: TGTGCCATCAGTGATAGGGGGGGGGAGACCCAGTACTTC. The encoded protein is CAISDRGGETQYF.

This clonotype has a count of ten or more. V and J are TRBV27 and TRBJ1-2; D is uncertain. The V and J ends lost 6 bases and 2 bases respectively, with 16 bases between them. This CDR3 contains 15 residues. Germline lookup yields CDR1 MNHEY and CDR2 SMNVEV (reference sequence). The CDR3 loop is CASREYGNANYGYTF. CDR3 DNA sequence: TGTGCCAGCAGGGAGTACGGGAACGCGAACTATGGCTACACCTTC.

The chain combines TRBV7-9 with TRBJ2-1; TRBD2 matches 7 bases. The CDR3 contains 14 residues. V lost 6 bases, J lost 9 bases, and 11 bases stayed unmatched. Per the germline V gene, CDR1 is SEHNR and CDR2 is FQNEAQ (reference sequence). The CDR3 DNA reads TGTGCCAGCAGTCCCATAGGCGGGAGTTCTGAGCAGTTCTTC. As protein: CASSPIGGSSEQFF.

The chain is built from TRBV11-2 and TRBJ1-6; TRBD1 is a possible D gene (5 bases). The CDR3 spans 12 residues. Germline loops: CDR1 SGHAT, CDR2 FQNNGV. V was cut by 5 bases and J by 14 bases, with 13 bases left in between. For the CDR3, the DNA is TGTGCCAGCAGCGCAGGGAATGGCTCCCTCCACTTT. Protein: CASSAGNGSLHF. The entire variable domain, with the rest obtained from reference TRBV11-2 and TRBJ1-6, is as follows: EAGVAQSPRYKIIEKRQSVAFWCNPISGHATLYWYQQILGQGPKLLIQFQNNGVVDDSQLPKDRFSAERLKGVDSTLKIQPAKLEDSAVYLCASSAGNGSLHFGNGTRLTVT.

Remarks on this clonotype: A much bigger clone sits one base away, suggesting this may be a read error. V usage is TRBV2 and J usage is TRBJ2-7, with a tentative D call TRBD2 (6 bases). The germline V and J ends were trimmed by 8 bases and 4 bases, with 18 bases remaining between them. The CDR3 loop spans 14 amino acids. Germline lookup yields CDR1 SNHLY and CDR2 FYNNEI. The CDR3 sequence: CASLSTAEGYEQYF. CDR3 DNA sequence: TGTGCCAGCCTATCAACAGCGGAGGGGTACGAGCAGTACTTC.

V gene TRBV15 combines with J gene TRBJ2-3, with 8 bases fitting TRBD2. The ends lost 3 bases at V and 2 bases at J; junction bases unmatched: 4. Germline values: CDR1 LNHNV, CDR2 YYDKDF (reference sequence). This CDR3 comprises 15 residues. CDR3 residues: CATSRSGGFTDTQYF. CDR3 sequence (DNA): TGTGCCACCAGCAGGAGCGGGGGATTCACAGATACGCAGTATTTT.

Regarding this clonotype: One junction end does not reproduce the germline sequence, and a read error may be involved. V gene TRBV14 combines with J gene TRBJ1-3; no reliable D call. This CDR3 is built from 12 residues. Germline assignment: CDR1 SGHDN and CDR2 FVKESK. The CDR3 DNA reads as TGTGCCAGCAGCCAGGTAGGAAAAGCGCAGTATTTC. As protein: CASSQVGKAQYF.

Concerning this clonotype: One end of the junction varies from germline; a read error may be responsible. The genes are TRBV2 and TRBJ2-3; D could derive from TRBD1 or TRBD2 (8 bases each). Germline V gene lookup returns CDR1 SNHLY and CDR2 FYNNEI. This CDR3 contains 16 residues. CDR3 region: CASSLDRVAGGDTQYF. CDR3 coding DNA: TGTGCCAGCAGCTTGGACAGGGTGGCGGGGGGCGATACACAGTATTTT.

The chain couples TRBV7-8 to TRBJ1-5; D is ambiguous. This CDR3 comprises 15 residues. The germline V gene encodes CDR1 SGHVS and CDR2 FQNEAQ. Trimming removed 0 bases at V and 7 bases at J, with 13 bases between. The CDR3 spells CASSLAGNINQPQHF. CDR3 DNA: TGTGCCAGCAGCTTAGCGGGGAATATCAACCAGCCCCAGCATTTT.

Regarding this clonotype: The junction departs from the called germline gene at one end, perhaps through a read error. The V and J genes are TRBV6-6 and TRBJ2-6, with D perhaps TRBD2 (6 bases). The germline CDR1 and CDR2 sequences are MNHNY and SVGAGI (reference sequence). The CDR3 has 12 amino acids. The chain's CDR3 is CASSWGGNTEAF. The DNA of the CDR3 is TGTGCCAGCAGTTGGGGCGGGAACACTGAAGCTTTC.

Concerning this clonotype: The junction shows a germline mismatch at one end, possibly a read error. The rearrangement uses TRBV5-6 and TRBJ2-1, with 9 bases identical to TRBD2. The CDR3 loop spans 15 amino acids. CDR1 and CDR2 (germline): SGHDT, YYEEEE. This CDR3 reads CASSIGTSRDNGQFF. CDR3 DNA: TGTGCCAGCAGCATCGGGACTAGCAGAGACAATGGGCAGTTCTTC.

The chain combines TRBV12-3 or TRBV12-4 with TRBJ2-7; 8 bases line up with TRBD2. The CDR3 extends over 14 amino acids. The V segment lost 6 bases and the J segment 3 bases; nucleotides outside the gene matches: 7. In nucleotides, the CDR3 is TGTGCCAGCAGCCACTCGGGACTAGTCTACGAGCAGTACTTC. It is translated as CASSHSGLVYEQYF.

The V gene is TRBV12-3 or TRBV12-4, the J gene TRBJ2-1, with 11 nucleotides matching TRBD1. Germline trimming cut 10 bases from V and 5 bases from J; bases unmatched to any gene: 10. The CDR3 extends over 15 amino acids. The CDR3 DNA is TGTGCCACCAGACCGAGGGGACAGGGGGACAATGAGCAGTTCTTC. This sequence encodes CATRPRGQGDNEQFF.

This clonotype was observed once. An end of the junction differs from the germline gene, which may be a read error. The rearrangement uses TRBV24-1 and TRBJ1-6, with TRBD1 as a possible D gene (5 bases). CDR3 length: 14 amino acids. Germline V gene data show CDR1 as KGHDR and CDR2 as SFDVKD. CDR3 residues: CASRKPGTDSPLYF. The CDR3 coding sequence is TGTGCCAGCAGAAAGCCGGGGACGGATTCACCCCTGTACTTT.

This clonotype was observed a handful of times. The CDR3 here is CASSLRVSLADTQYF. The CDR3 DNA sequence: TGCGCCAGCAGCCTCCGAGTCTCTCTAGCAGATACGCAGTATTTT. The chain uses TRBV4-3 and TRBJ2-3; no firm D call. The CDR3 has 15 residues. V lost 4 bases and J 4 bases, leaving 15 bases between the germline ends. Germline-derived CDR1 and CDR2 are LGHNA and YSLEER.

Concerning this clonotype itself: One end of the junction is discordant with germline, which a read error may explain. This sequence joins TRBV5-5 and TRBJ2-3, with a weak D call TRBD1 (5 bases). The CDR3 runs 17 residues. Germline CDR1 SGHKS, CDR2 YYEKEE (reference sequence). The DNA of the CDR3 is TGCGCCAGCAGCCAAATTAGGGGCTCAACTAGCACAGATACGCAGTATTTT. Translated, it gives CASSQIRGSTSTDTQYF.

The rearrangement joins TRBV7-3 to TRBJ1-1; tentatively, D is TRBD1 (5 bases). The V gene's germline CDR1 is SGHTA and CDR2 FQGTGA. V shed 7 bases and J shed 7 bases, with 19 bases lying between them. The CDR3 is made up of 14 amino acids. CDR3 in amino acids: CASNVGSRRGEAFF. DNA for the CDR3: TGTGCCAGCAACGTGGGGAGTAGGAGGGGTGAAGCTTTCTTT.

In its sample, this clonotype was seen many times. This chain links TRBV5-1 with TRBJ1-3; D is unclear. The germline V and J ends were trimmed by 0 bases and 0 bases, with 7 bases remaining between them. Germline V lookup: CDR1 SGHRS, CDR2 YFSETQ. The CDR3 is 15 amino acids. In DNA form, the CDR3 reads TGCGCCAGCAGCTTGGTACAGAACTCTGGAAACACCATATATTTT. The encoded protein is CASSLVQNSGNTIYF.

This clonotype was observed once. The CDR3 end shows no conserved phenylalanine or tryptophan, and so a read error is likely. This chain joins TRBV7-2 and TRBJ2-2, with D unclear. There are 15 residues in the CDR3. V gave up 3 bases and J gave up 10 bases, with 18 bases separating them. Germline V lookup: CDR1 SGHTA, CDR2 FQGNSA. CDR3 DNA: TGTGCCAGCAGCTTGGCCAGCACGAAAAACGCGGAGCTGTTTTCT. Its translation: CASSLASTKNAELFS.

There are many counts of this clonotype. This chain joins TRBV2 and TRBJ2-5, with 10 bases that match TRBD1. Trimming removed 3 bases from V and 4 bases from J; junction bases left unmatched: 11. The CDR3 extends over 17 amino acids. Germline V gene data show CDR1 as SNHLY and CDR2 as FYNNEI. The CDR3 region has the DNA TGTGCCAGCAGTGACAGACTTGGGACAGGGGAAAGAGAGACCCAGTACTTC. Residues: CASSDRLGTGERETQYF. Together with reference TRBV2 and TRBJ2-5, the CDR3 gives the full variable domain: EPEVTQTPSHQVTQMGQEVILRCVPISNHLYFYWYRQILGQKVEFLVSFYNNEISEKSEIFDDQFSVERPDGSNFTLKIRSTKLEDSAMYFCASSDRLGTGERETQYFGPGTRLLVL.

The chain couples TRBV10-3 to TRBJ1-5; 7 bases fit TRBD1. Trimming at V came to 6 bases and at J to 6 bases, leaving 8 bases not matched to a gene. The length of the CDR3 is 14 residues. Per the germline V gene, CDR1 is ENHRY and CDR2 is SYGVKD. The CDR3 DNA sequence: TGTGCCATCAGCAGGGACAGCGGCGGTCAGCCCCAGCATTTT. This sequence encodes CAISRDSGGQPQHF.

Remarks on this clonotype: In this CDR3 the conserved last residue, phenylalanine or tryptophan, is missing, so a read error is likely. The chain has TRBV7-4 and TRBJ2-7; no clear D gene. V lost 8 bases and J 0 bases, leaving 8 bases between the germline ends. The CDR3 is 12 residues long. Germline V lookup: CDR1 SGHVT, CDR2 SQSDAQ. The CDR3 region has the DNA TGTGCCAGCGGCAATCGCTCCTACGAGCAGTACGGC. Translated: CASGNRSYEQYG.

This chain connects TRBV5-4 to TRBJ2-5; either TRBD1 or TRBD2 may supply D (7 bases each). From germline, CDR1 is SGHNT and CDR2 YYREEE (reference sequence). With 3 bases removed from V and 5 bases from J, the gap between germline ends came to 20 bases. The CDR3 spans 16 residues. The CDR3 sequence: CASSSRGGTVAETQYF. CDR3 DNA: TGTGCCAGCAGCTCGAGGGGGGGGACAGTCGCGGAGACCCAGTACTTC.

The gene calls are TRBV20-1 and TRBJ2-5; perhaps D is TRBD1 or TRBD2 (5 bases each). The CDR3 length is 11 residues. Germline CDR1 is DFQATT and CDR2 is SNEGSKA (reference sequence). CDR3 bases: TGCAGCGCCAGGGACGAGGGCGCGCAGTACTTC. The encoded protein is CSARDEGAQYF.

Concerning this clonotype: Being one base from a much bigger clone, this may be a read error. For the CDR3, the DNA is TGTGCCAGCAGCGAGCAGGGGAGGACTGAAGATTTCTTT. This sequence encodes CASSEQGRTEDFF. This chain joins TRBV7-9 and TRBJ1-1, with D possibly TRBD1 on 6 matching bases. Germline lookup yields CDR1 SEHNR and CDR2 FQNEAQ (reference sequence). CDR3 length equals 13 residues. The complete variable domain, with remaining parts taken from reference TRBV7-9 and TRBJ1-1, reads DTGVSQNPRHKITKRGQNVTFRCDPISEHNRLYWYRQTLGQGPEFLTYFQNEAQLEKSRLLSDRFSAERPKGSFSTLEIQRTEQGDSAMYLCASSEQGRTEDFFGQGTRLTVV.

This clonotype was observed a few times. The gene calls are TRBV9 and TRBJ1-2; TRBD1 might be the D (6 bases). CDR3 length: 12 residues. Deletions cut 4 bases from V and 8 bases from J, with 12 bases between. The germline CDR1 and CDR2 sequences are SGDLS and YYNGEE. For the CDR3, the DNA is TGTGCCAGCAGCTCCTGGACAGTCGGCTACACCTTC. This translates into CASSSWTVGYTF.

This clonotype was seen repeatedly, ten times or more. This rearrangement joins TRBV2 to TRBJ1-1, with 8 bases lining up with TRBD1. This CDR3 is built from 14 residues. The V and J ends lost 5 bases and 3 bases, in that order; junction bases with no gene match: 5. Germline values: CDR1 SNHLY, CDR2 FYNNEI. CDR3 in amino acids: CASSTGTGYTEAFF. In nucleotides, the CDR3 is TGTGCCAGCAGTACAGGGACAGGCTACACTGAAGCTTTCTTT.

This clonotype occurred many times. The chain couples TRBV6-5 to TRBJ1-1; D is perhaps TRBD1 (6 bases). Germline lookup yields CDR1 MNHEY and CDR2 SVGAGI. V lost 6 bases to trimming and J lost 3 bases, with 11 bases between them. The CDR3 has 13 residues. The CDR3 sequence is CASRSTGYTEAFF. For the CDR3, the DNA is TGTGCCAGCAGATCAACAGGGTACACTGAAGCTTTCTTT.

This clonotype was detected a few times. V gene TRBV20-1 combines with J gene TRBJ2-5; 8 bases are a match to TRBD2. The CDR3 consists of 14 residues. Germline assignment: CDR1 DFQATT and CDR2 SNEGSKA (reference sequence). Trimming at V came to 6 bases and at J to 5 bases, leaving 11 bases not matched to a gene. CDR3 sequence reads: CSARTGRGEETQYF. CDR3 bases: TGCAGTGCCAGAACGGGGCGGGGGGAGGAGACCCAGTACTTC.

The rearrangement joins TRBV7-2 to TRBJ2-5, with 9 bases aligning to TRBD2. Trimming cost V 5 bases and J 5 bases; bases outside gene matches: 15. The germline V gene has CDR1 SGHTA and CDR2 FQGNSA. The CDR3 loop spans 17 amino acids. CDR3 amino acids: CASSPSGGPLSLETQYF. CDR3 nucleotides: TGTGCCAGCAGCCCGAGCGGGGGGCCCCTAAGTTTGGAGACCCAGTACTTC.